These 2 T cell receptor beta chains originate from one sample sequenced in a study of cytomegalovirus exposure and HLA in healthy donors (dated by TCRdb to about 2017). The protocol used for the library was the immunoSEQ multiplex PCR assay. The multiplex PCR relied on a mix of 60 forward primers for TCR Vbeta segments and 13 reverse primers for TCR Jbeta segments. TCRdb's version of the immuneACCESS table is confined to in-frame rearrangements and falls short of the full clone set. An unresolved V gene accounts for under half of the shortfall where checked; the remainder is of unknown origin. The sample table lists 97,000 or so clones, around four fifths of them with a count of one. The ten biggest clones cover 2.6% of the sample. The sequenced material came from PBMCs. These receptors were collected from a man aged 35 to 55 in good health and CMV-seronegative.

V and J are TRBV25-1 and TRBJ1-2, with D unresolved. The CDR3 has 14 residues. The germline gives CDR1 MGHDK, CDR2 SYGVNS. Trimming pared 2 bases from V and 1 base from J, leaving 8 bases between. The CDR3 loop reads CASSEKRSNYGYTF. The CDR3 nucleotides read TGTGCCAGCAGTGAAAAGCGCAGTAACTATGGCTACACCTTC.

The genes are TRBV5-4 and TRBJ1-4, with D possibly being TRBD1 (6 bases). This CDR3 has 16 amino acids. Trimming removed 0 bases from V and 0 bases from J, with 9 bases in between. Germline V gene data show CDR1 as SGHNT and CDR2 as YYREEE (reference sequence). The CDR3 DNA reads as TGTGCCAGCAGCTTGGATGGGGGCGCAACTAATGAAAAACTGTTTTTT. Amino acid sequence: CASSLDGGATNEKLFF.